Included here is one TCR beta chain sequence, with context. TCRdb's copy holds only in-frame clones and misses some; the assay was immunoSEQ multiplex PCR. Among 8,700 or so clones listed, about nine tenths were seen once. This entry belongs to a study of technical replicates of blood from several donors. The V gene lost 1 base and the J gene lost 2 bases, with 5 bases spanning the gap. The germline CDR1 and CDR2 sequences are SGHAT and FQNNGV. The CDR3 length is 13 residues. The chain uses TRBV11-2 and TRBJ1-2, with TRBD1 as a possible D gene (5 bases). This TCR came from a human donor in good health. Sequencing input: PBMCs. CDR3 amino acids: CASSLGTNYGYTF. CDR3 nucleotides: TGTGCCAGCAGCTTAGGGACAAACTATGGCTACACCTTC.